A single sample gave rise to the 12 T cell receptor beta chains below, sequenced in a study of T cells after yellow fever vaccination. Via MiXCR, TCRdb re-called the 5' RACE reads, giving one row per CDR3 protein. Of 450,000 to 550,000 distinct CDR3 sequences in the sample, about a fifth are singletons; the top ten hold around 16%. This material consisted of PBMCs, taken less than 25 days after the first yellow fever vaccination. All receptors come from a man aged 18 to 35 who received the YFV17D yellow fever vaccine.

This rearrangement joins TRBV25-1 to TRBJ2-1; maybe TRBD2 (6 bases). The CDR3 has 15 amino acids. Germline CDR1 reads MGHDK; CDR2 reads SYGVNS. V lost 2 bases and J 8 bases, leaving 16 bases between the germline ends. CDR3 amino acids: CASSEGTWVLYEQFF. CDR3 nucleotides: TGTGCCAGCAGTGAAGGGACTTGGGTACTCTATGAGCAGTTCTTC.

The rearrangement uses TRBV4-1 and TRBJ2-1, with D tentatively TRBD1 (6 bases). Germline V gives CDR1 MGHRA, CDR2 YSYEKL. The CDR3 has 15 amino acids. The ends were cut back, 4 bases at V and 1 base at J, with 11 bases in the middle. For the CDR3, the DNA is TGCGCCAGCAGCCGTCGACAGGAATCCTACAATGAGCAGTTCTTC. Amino acid sequence: CASSRRQESYNEQFF.

This rearrangement joins TRBV5-1 to TRBJ2-7, with a possible D match to TRBD1 (6 bases). Trimming removed 4 bases at V and 7 bases at J, with 21 bases between. This CDR3 contains 15 residues. Germline CDR1 is SGHRS and CDR2 is YFSETQ. The DNA for the CDR3 is TGCGCCAGCAGCGAACAGGGAGTCCGCTTGGGAGAGCAGTACTTC. It yields the protein CASSEQGVRLGEQYF.

This clonotype was observed a few times. The chain uses TRBV5-1 and TRBJ2-2; 8 positions match TRBD1. J was trimmed by 0 bases and V by 7 bases; bases with no gene match: 5. The CDR3 covers 15 residues. Germline assignment: CDR1 SGHRS and CDR2 YFSETQ. CDR3 protein: CASRPDRANTGELFF. In DNA form, the CDR3 reads TGCGCCAGCCGGCCGGACAGGGCGAACACCGGGGAGCTGTTTTTT.

This clonotype showed up just once. The genes are TRBV5-5 and TRBJ1-5; no definite D call. This CDR3 has 15 residues. Looked up from germline, CDR1 is SGHKS and CDR2 is YYEKEE (reference sequence). V was pared by 4 bases and J by 1 base, with 12 bases between. CDR3 residues: CASSLQVTSNQPQHF. The DNA for the CDR3 is TGTGCCAGCAGCCTCCAAGTCACCAGCAATCAGCCCCAGCATTTT. The complete variable domain, with remaining parts taken from reference TRBV5-5 and TRBJ1-5, reads DAGVTQSPTHLIKTRGQQVTLRCSPISGHKSVSWYQQVLGQGPQFIFQYYEKEERGRGNFPDRFSARQFPNYSSELNVNALLLGDSALYLCASSLQVTSNQPQHFGDGTRLSIL.

This clonotype was counted only a few times. The chain is built from TRBV11-2 and TRBJ2-3; D unclear. The V gene's germline CDR1 is SGHAT and CDR2 FQNNGV. The CDR3 has 12 amino acids. V was trimmed by 5 bases and J by 6 bases, leaving 9 bases between them. The CDR3 DNA reads as TGTGCCAGCAGCACAAGAGTGGATACGCAGTATTTT. This sequence encodes CASSTRVDTQYF.

This clonotype was seen once. For the CDR3, the DNA is TGCAGTGCTCCGGACCCGCGGGCACACTCCTACGAGCAGTACGTC. Protein product: CSAPDPRAHSYEQYV. This chain joins TRBV20-1 and TRBJ2-7; tentatively, D is TRBD2 (5 bases). Germline V gene lookup returns CDR1 DFQATT and CDR2 SNEGSKA (reference sequence). This CDR3 contains 15 residues. The V end lost 5 bases, the J end lost 0 bases, and 17 bases lay between the germline ends.

This sequence joins TRBV6-2 or TRBV6-3 and TRBJ2-3, with TRBD2 matching 13 bases. The CDR3 runs to 19 residues. Germline-derived CDR1 and CDR2 are MNHEY and SVGEGT. V gave up 7 bases and J gave up 2 bases; unmatched junction bases: 15. CDR3: CASTRRTSGGARVTDTQYF. The DNA of the CDR3 is TGTGCCAGCACCAGAAGAACTAGCGGGGGGGCGAGGGTCACAGATACGCAGTATTTT.

This clonotype turned up a few times. The chain has TRBV20-1 and TRBJ2-3, with D perhaps being TRBD1 or TRBD2 (5 bases each). CDR1 and CDR2 (germline): DFQATT, SNEGSKA (reference sequence). This CDR3 comprises 14 residues. V was shortened by 6 bases and J by 2 bases, with 15 bases between the two germline ends. The CDR3 region has the DNA TGCAGTGCCGGGGCCTACGGGTCCACAGATACGCAGTATTTT. Its protein is CSAGAYGSTDTQYF.

The rearrangement uses TRBV11-1 and TRBJ2-1; 9 bases fit TRBD2. The CDR3 spans 15 residues. Per germline, CDR1 SGHAT and CDR2 FQDESV (reference sequence). Unmatched junction bases numbered 8, after V lost 4 bases and J lost 7 bases. The CDR3 here is CASSSLRGGLNEQFF. The CDR3 bases are TGTGCCAGCAGCTCCCTGCGGGGGGGTTTGAATGAGCAGTTCTTC. The whole variable domain, filled in from reference TRBV11-1 and TRBJ2-1, reads EAEVAQSPRYKITEKSQAVAFWCDPISGHATLYWYRQILGQGPELLVQFQDESVVDDSQLPKDRFSAERLKGVDSTLKIQPAELGDSAMYLCASSSLRGGLNEQFFGPGTRLTVL.

The chain combines TRBV4-1 with TRBJ2-1; D is perhaps TRBD1 (5 bases). CDR1 and CDR2 from the germline V gene are MGHRA and YSYEKL. Trimming pared 9 bases from V and 0 bases from J, leaving 18 bases between. CDR3 length: 16 amino acids. The CDR3 DNA reads as TGCGCCAGTTCTGAGGTTGGGGCAAGCTCCTACAATGAGCAGTTCTTC. Translated: CASSEVGASSYNEQFF.

In its sample, this clonotype was seen a few times. The V and J genes are TRBV7-9 and TRBJ1-4; D gene uncertain. This CDR3 comprises 11 residues. V was shortened by 8 bases and J by 4 bases, with 5 bases between the two germline ends. Germline CDR1 SEHNR, CDR2 FQNEAQ (reference sequence). The CDR3, as DNA: TGTGCCAGCGGTTATAATGAAAAACTGTTTTTT. The encoded protein is CASGYNEKLFF.